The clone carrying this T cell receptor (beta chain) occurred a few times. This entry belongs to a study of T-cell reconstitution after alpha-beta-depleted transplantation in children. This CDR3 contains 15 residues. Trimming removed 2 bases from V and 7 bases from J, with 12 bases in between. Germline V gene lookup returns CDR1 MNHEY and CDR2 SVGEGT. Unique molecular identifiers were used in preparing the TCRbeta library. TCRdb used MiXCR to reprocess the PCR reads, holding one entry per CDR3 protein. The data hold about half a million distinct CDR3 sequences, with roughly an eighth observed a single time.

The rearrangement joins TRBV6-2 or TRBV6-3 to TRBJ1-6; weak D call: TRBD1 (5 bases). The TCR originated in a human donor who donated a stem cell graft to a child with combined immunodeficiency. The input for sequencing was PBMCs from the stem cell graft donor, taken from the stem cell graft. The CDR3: CASSYRTKGNSPLHF. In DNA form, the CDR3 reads TGTGCCAGCAGTTACCGGACAAAGGGGAATTCACCCCTCCACTTT.